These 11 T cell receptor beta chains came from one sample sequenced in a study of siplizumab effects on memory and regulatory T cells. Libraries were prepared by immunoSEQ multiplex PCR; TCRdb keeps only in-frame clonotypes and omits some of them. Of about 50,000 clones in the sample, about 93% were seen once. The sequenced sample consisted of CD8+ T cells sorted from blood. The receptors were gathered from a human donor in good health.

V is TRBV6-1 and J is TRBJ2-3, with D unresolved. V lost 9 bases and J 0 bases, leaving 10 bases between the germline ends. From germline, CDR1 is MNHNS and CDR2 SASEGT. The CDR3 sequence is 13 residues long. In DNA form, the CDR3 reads TGTGCCAGTGGCCGGGCCAGCACAGATACGCAGTATTTT. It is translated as CASGRASTDTQYF.

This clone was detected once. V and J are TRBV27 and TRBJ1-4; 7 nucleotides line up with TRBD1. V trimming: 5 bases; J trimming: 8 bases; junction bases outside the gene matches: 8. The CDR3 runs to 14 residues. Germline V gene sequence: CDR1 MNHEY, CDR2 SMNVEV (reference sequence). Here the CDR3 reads CASSGIGGKEKLFF. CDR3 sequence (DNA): TGTGCCAGCAGTGGAATAGGGGGCAAAGAAAAACTGTTTTTT.

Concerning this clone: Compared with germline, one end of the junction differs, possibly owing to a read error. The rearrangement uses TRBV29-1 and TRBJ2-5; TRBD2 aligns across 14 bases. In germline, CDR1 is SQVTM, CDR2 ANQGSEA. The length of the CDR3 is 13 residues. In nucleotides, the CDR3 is TGCAGCGTTGTAGGGACTAGCGGGAGAAATATGAACTTC. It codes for CSVVGTSGRNMNF.

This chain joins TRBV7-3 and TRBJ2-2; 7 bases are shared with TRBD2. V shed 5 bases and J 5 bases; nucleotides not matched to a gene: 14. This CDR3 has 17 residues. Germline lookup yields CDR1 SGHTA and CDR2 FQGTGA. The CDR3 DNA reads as TGTGCCAGCAGCCCCCTCCCGACTAGCATTATGACCGGGGAGCTGTTTTTT. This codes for CASSPLPTSIMTGELFF. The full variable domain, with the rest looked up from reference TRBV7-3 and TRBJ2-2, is GAGVSQTPSNKVTEKGKYVELRCDPISGHTALYWYRQSLGQGPEFLIYFQGTGAADDSGLPNDRFFAVRPEGSVSTLKIQRTERGDSAVYLCASSPLPTSIMTGELFFGEGSRLTVL.

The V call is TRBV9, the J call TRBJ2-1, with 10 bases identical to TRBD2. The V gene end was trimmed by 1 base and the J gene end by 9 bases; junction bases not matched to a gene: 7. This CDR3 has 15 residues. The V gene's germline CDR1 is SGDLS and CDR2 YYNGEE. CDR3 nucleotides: TGTGCCAGCAGCGTACTCCCTAGCGGGAGTCCTGAGCAGTTCTTC. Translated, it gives CASSVLPSGSPEQFF. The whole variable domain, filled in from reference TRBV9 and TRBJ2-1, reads DSGVTQTPKHLITATGQRVTLRCSPRSGDLSVYWYQQSLDQGLQFLIQYYNGEERAKGNILERFSAQQFPDLHSELNLSSLELGDSALYFCASSVLPSGSPEQFFGPGTRLTVL.

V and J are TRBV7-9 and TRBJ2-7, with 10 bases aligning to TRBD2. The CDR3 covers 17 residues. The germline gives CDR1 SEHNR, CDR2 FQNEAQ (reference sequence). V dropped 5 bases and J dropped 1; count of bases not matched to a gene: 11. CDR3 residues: CASSPPAWTSGSYEQYF. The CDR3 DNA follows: TGTGCCAGCAGCCCGCCTGCATGGACTAGCGGATCCTACGAGCAGTACTTC. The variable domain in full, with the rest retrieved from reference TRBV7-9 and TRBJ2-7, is DTGVSQNPRHKITKRGQNVTFRCDPISEHNRLYWYRQTLGQGPEFLTYFQNEAQLEKSRLLSDRFSAERPKGSFSTLEIQRTEQGDSAMYLCASSPPAWTSGSYEQYFGPGTRLTVT.

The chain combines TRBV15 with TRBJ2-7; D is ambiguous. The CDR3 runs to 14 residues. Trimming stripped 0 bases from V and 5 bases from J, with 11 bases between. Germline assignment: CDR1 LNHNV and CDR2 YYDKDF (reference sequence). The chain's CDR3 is CATSRDQGPDEQYF. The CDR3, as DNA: TGTGCCACCAGCAGAGATCAAGGGCCCGACGAGCAGTACTTC.

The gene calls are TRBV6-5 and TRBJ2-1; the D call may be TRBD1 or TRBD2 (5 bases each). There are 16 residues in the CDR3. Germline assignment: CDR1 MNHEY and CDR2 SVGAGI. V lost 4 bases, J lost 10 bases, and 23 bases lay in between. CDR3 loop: CASSSSPGTGFSEQFF. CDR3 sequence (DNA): TGTGCCAGCAGTTCAAGTCCCGGGACCGGTTTCAGCGAGCAGTTCTTC.

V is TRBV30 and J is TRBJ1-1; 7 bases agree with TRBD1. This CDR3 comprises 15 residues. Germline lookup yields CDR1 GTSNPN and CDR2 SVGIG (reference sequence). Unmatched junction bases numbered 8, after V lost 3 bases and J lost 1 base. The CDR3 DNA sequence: TGTGCCTGGAGACTGAGGGGGCGAGGGAACACTGAAGCTTTCTTT. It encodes CAWRLRGRGNTEAFF.

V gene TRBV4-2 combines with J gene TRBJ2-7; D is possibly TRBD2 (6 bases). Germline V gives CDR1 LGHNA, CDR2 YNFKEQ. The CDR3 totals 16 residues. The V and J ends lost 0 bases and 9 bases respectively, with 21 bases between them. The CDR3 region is CASSQELAEVLRVQYF. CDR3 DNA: TGTGCCAGCAGCCAAGAGTTAGCGGAGGTCTTACGAGTGCAGTACTTC.

The CDR3 DNA reads as TGTGCCAGCAGTTTAAGGGGGCTGGGGACTGAAGCTTTCTTT. Its translation is CASSLRGLGTEAFF. The chain employs TRBV28 and TRBJ1-1; 7 positions match TRBD1. J lost 5 bases, V lost 2 bases, and 5 bases had no gene match. The CDR3 runs to 14 residues. CDR1 and CDR2 (germline): MDHEN, SYDVKM.